What follows is one T cell receptor (beta chain) and its context. Its antigen remains unknown. The CDR3 has 15 residues. Germline V CDR1 and CDR2: SGHRS, YFSETQ. Deletions cut 2 bases from V and 1 base from J, with 10 bases between. These data come from a study of long-term antiretroviral therapy in people with HIV. Study observations and caveats: In samples taken after ART, diversity increased but remained below transplant donor control levels. In the period from about 2004 to 2017, blood was collected, possibly under older ART regimens.

An immunoSEQ assay, version v3.0, was performed at survey level. Sequenced by immunoSEQ multiplex PCR; TCRdb stores in-frame clones only, minus some. The sample consists of about 16,000 clones, under 85% of them appearing once. At minimum, one pre-ART and two post-ART PBMC samples were obtained from each donor. Participants living with HIV all received treatment in the United States. The sequence came from a woman aged 40-49 years with HIV. V and J are TRBV5-1 and TRBJ1-3; D call uncertain. Sequencing used unsorted PBMCs, obtained less than 3.3 years after starting antiretroviral therapy. For the CDR3, the DNA is TGCGCCAGCAGCTTTTCCGGTAATTCTGGAAACACCATATATTTT. Its protein product is CASSFSGNSGNTIYF.